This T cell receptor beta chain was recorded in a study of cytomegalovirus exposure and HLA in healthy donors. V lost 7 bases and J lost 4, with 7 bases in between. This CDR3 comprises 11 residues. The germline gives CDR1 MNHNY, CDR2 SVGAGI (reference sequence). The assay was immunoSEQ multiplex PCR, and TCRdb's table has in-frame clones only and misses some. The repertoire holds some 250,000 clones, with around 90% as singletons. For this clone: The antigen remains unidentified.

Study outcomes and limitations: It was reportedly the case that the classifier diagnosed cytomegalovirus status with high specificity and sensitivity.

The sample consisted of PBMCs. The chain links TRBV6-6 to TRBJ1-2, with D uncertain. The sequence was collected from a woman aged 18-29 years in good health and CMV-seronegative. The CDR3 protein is CASKGLYGYTF. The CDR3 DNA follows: TGTGCCAGCAAAGGACTCTATGGCTACACCTTC.